This is a list of T cell receptor beta chains from one sample in a study of T-cell reconstitution after alpha-beta-depleted transplantation in children. TCRdb reanalysed the PCR reads using MiXCR and keeps one entry per CDR3 protein. The table records roughly 400,000 distinct CDR3 sequences, about 40% of them present only once. The sample was PBMCs, taken before TCRalphabeta/CD19-depleted stem cell transplant. The receptors come from a girl aged 2 to 9 with aplastic anemia, due to receive a stem cell transplant. The CDR3 runs from the conserved cysteine through the conserved F or W. D genes are given only for firm matches. Only part of the rows carry a size: once, few, many, or a class if the clone is expanded.

clone_size	v_call	j_call	d_call	cdr3_nt	cdr3_aa
many	TRBV20-1	TRBJ2-3	TRBD2	TGCAGTGCTCTCGGCGGGGGTGCTAGCACAGATACGCAGTATTTT	CSALGGGASTDTQYF
NA	TRBV29-1	TRBJ2-7	TRBD1	TGCAGCGTCTCCCGGACAGGGAGGATACCCTACGAGCAGTACTTC	CSVSRTGRIPYEQYF
NA	TRBV28	TRBJ2-7	NA	TGTGCCAGCACCCTAGTGGGTGCAAGGAACGAGCAGTACTTC	CASTLVGARNEQYF
NA	TRBV7-2	TRBJ2-3	NA	TGTGCCAGCAGCCTGCTGAGGGGGGCAGATACGCAGTATTTT	CASSLLRGADTQYF
NA	TRBV20-1	TRBJ2-4	NA	TGCAGTGCTATCTCGGACGTAGCCAAAAACATTCAGTACTTC	CSAISDVAKNIQYF
NA	TRBV5-1	TRBJ2-3	TRBD1	TGCGCCAGCAGGGGACAGAGCGGCACAGATACGCAGTATTTT	CASRGQSGTDTQYF
NA	TRBV27	TRBJ2-3	NA	TGTGCCAGCAGGCGGTTGGATACGCAGTATTTT	CASRRLDTQYF
many	TRBV4-3	TRBJ2-7	TRBD2	TGCGCCAGCGGCGACGGGACTAGCGGCTACGAGCAGTACTTC	CASGDGTSGYEQYF
many	TRBV7-2	TRBJ1-2	NA	TGTGCCAGCCGATTACTAGGCTATGGCTACACCTTC	CASRLLGYGYTF
few	TRBV20-1	TRBJ2-5	NA	TGCAGTGCTAGAGATCATTTTGAGACCCAGTACTTC	CSARDHFETQYF
many	TRBV6-5	TRBJ2-1	TRBD2	TGTGCCAGCAGTCCCGAGACTAGCGGGGCCCGCAATGAGCAGTTCTTC	CASSPETSGARNEQFF
NA	TRBV21-1	TRBJ1-5	NA	TGTGCCAGCAGCAAAGCCGGGGGACAGGGGTTAGTTCATAGCAATCAGCCCCAGCATTTT	CASSKAGGQGLVHSNQPQHF
NA	TRBV5-6	TRBJ2-2	NA	TGTGCCAGCAGCTACGGAGGGAGCGGCACCGGGGAGCTGTTTTTT	CASSYGGSGTGELFF
few	TRBV28	TRBJ1-2	NA	TGTGCCAGCATTGACCCGGCAGTCGGAATCAGCGGCTACACCTTC	CASIDPAVGISGYTF
NA	TRBV7-3	TRBJ2-1	NA	TGTGCCAGCGCCCAAGGGGGGGACAATGAGCAGTTCTTC	CASAQGGDNEQFF
many	TRBV12-3/TRBV12-4	TRBJ2-7	NA	TGTGCCAGCAGTCCGGGACACACAACCTACGAGCAGTACTTC	CASSPGHTTYEQYF
NA	TRBV7-2	TRBJ2-1	TRBD1	TGTGCCAGCAGCTCCTTACCGGGACAGGGGTCCCATGAGCAGTTCTTC	CASSSLPGQGSHEQFF
NA	TRBV6-4	TRBJ2-2	TRBD2	TGTGCCAGCAGTGCCTCGTGGCGGGAGGGAGGTATAGCGAACACCGGGGAGCTGTTTTTT	CASSASWREGGIANTGELFF
NA	TRBV5-1	TRBJ2-3	TRBD1	TGCGCCAGCAGCGGCGACAGGGAAGGCACAGATACGCAGTATTTT	CASSGDREGTDTQYF
NA	TRBV30	TRBJ2-1	TRBD1	TGTGCCTACGACAGGGGTCCTAACAATGAGCAGTTCTTC	CAYDRGPNNEQFF
few	TRBV20-1	TRBJ2-2	TRBD2	TGCAGTGCTCAGACTAGCGGGGAGGCCGGGGAGCTGTTTTTT	CSAQTSGEAGELFF
many	TRBV12-3/TRBV12-4	TRBJ2-6	TRBD1	TGTGCCAGCAGTCCAGGGGGCTCTGGGGCCAACGTCCTGACTTTC	CASSPGGSGANVLTF
many	TRBV25-1	TRBJ2-1	NA	TGTGCAGGTGGGAGCCTCTACAATGAGCAGTTCTTC	CAGGSLYNEQFF
many	TRBV9	TRBJ1-4	NA	TGTGCCAGCAGCGTAGGGACAACTAATGAAAAACTGTTTTTT	CASSVGTTNEKLFF
NA	TRBV29-1	TRBJ2-1	TRBD2	TGCGGCTCTGCCGGGGCTAGCGGGAGGTGGAATGAGCAGTTCTTC	CGSAGASGRWNEQFF
once	TRBV11-2	TRBJ2-1	NA	TGTGCCAGCAGCGTAAGCCGATACTTTCAGAATGAGCAGTTCTTC	CASSVSRYFQNEQFF